This passage covers 31 T cell receptor beta chains from one sample sequenced in a study of shared clonotypes between healthy human individuals. The repertoire was sequenced with immunoSEQ multiplex PCR; TCRdb's copy has only in-frame clones and lacks some. The data hold over a million clones, with roughly 97% observed a single time. The sequenced sample was naive CD4+ T cells sorted from blood. Subset indicated: CD45RA+ positively selected. The receptors shown here come from a man aged 30 to 39 in good health.

This clone was recorded once. The chain joins TRBV6-5 to TRBJ1-3, with D uncertain. With 0 bases removed from V and 0 bases from J, the gap between germline ends came to 6 bases. This CDR3 region has 15 residues. Germline V gene data show CDR1 as MNHEY and CDR2 as SVGAGI. The CDR3 loop reads CASSYSPVSGNTIYF. The CDR3 bases are TGTGCCAGCAGTTACTCGCCGGTCTCTGGAAACACCATATATTTT.

The rearrangement links TRBV5-1 to TRBJ2-7; the D is unclear. CDR1 is SGHRS, CDR2 YFSETQ, per germline. This CDR3 comprises 14 residues. Trimming took off 0 bases at V and 2 bases at J, with 9 bases between the two ends. The CDR3 DNA reads TGCGCCAGCAGCTTGGCCCAGAACCCCTACGAGCAGTACTTC. Residues: CASSLAQNPYEQYF.

The chain joins TRBV15 to TRBJ2-2; a weak D match, TRBD2 (5 bases). V lost 0 bases and J 4 bases, leaving 12 bases between the germline ends. The germline V gene has CDR1 LNHNV and CDR2 YYDKDF (reference sequence). This CDR3 contains 16 residues. DNA of the CDR3: TGTGCCACCAGCAGAGAACGAGGGCGGAGCACCGGGGAGCTGTTTTTT. Amino acid sequence: CATSRERGRSTGELFF.

V gene TRBV5-1 combines with J gene TRBJ2-5; D remains ambiguous. V lost 6 bases, J lost 6 bases, and 6 bases lay in between. CDR3 length: 10 residues. Germline assignment: CDR1 SGHRS and CDR2 YFSETQ. The CDR3 DNA reads as TGCGCCAGCAAAGGCCAGACCCAGTACTTC. Amino acid sequence: CASKGQTQYF.

This rearrangement joins TRBV11-2 to TRBJ2-2, with D uncertain. V was trimmed by 5 bases and J by 6 bases, leaving 10 bases between them. This CDR3 has 13 amino acids. Germline assignment: CDR1 SGHAT and CDR2 FQNNGV. In nucleotides, the CDR3 is TGTGCCAGCAGCCCCCCATGGCCCGGGGAGCTGTTTTTT. Translation gives CASSPPWPGELFF.

This sequence joins TRBV6-1 and TRBJ2-5; unclear D gene. Trimming removed 6 bases at V and 2 bases at J, with 10 bases between. The CDR3 is 13 amino acids. From germline, CDR1 is MNHNS and CDR2 SASEGT. Here the CDR3 DNA reads TGTGCCAGCAGGGCCCCCCCACAAGAGACCCAGTACTTC. Its translation is CASRAPPQETQYF.

The chain links TRBV6-1 to TRBJ2-7; tentative D call: TRBD1 (5 bases). This CDR3 spans 14 amino acids. V was trimmed by 0 bases and J by 10 bases, leaving 16 bases between them. Germline loops: CDR1 MNHNS, CDR2 SASEGT. In DNA, the CDR3 is TGTGCCAGCAGTGAAGCCCTCGCCAGGGTGTACCAGTACTTC. Residues: CASSEALARVYQYF.

The chain employs TRBV6-4 and TRBJ1-5; TRBD1 might be the D (6 bases). Germline values: CDR1 MRHNA, CDR2 SNTAGT. CDR3 size: 15 residues. Trimming took 0 bases from V and 6 from J, leaving 12 bases between them. CDR3 nucleotides: TGTGCCAGCAGTGACTCGGGGGGCGGCGGTCAGCCCCAGCATTTT. This sequence encodes CASSDSGGGGQPQHF.

This clone was seen once. The chain combines TRBV9 with TRBJ2-2, with 10 bases lining up with TRBD1. CDR1 SGDLS and CDR2 YYNGEE come from the germline V gene. CDR3 length equals 15 residues. J gave up 8 bases and V 3 bases, and 7 bases lay outside the gene matches. In DNA, the CDR3 is TGTGCCAGCAGCGCCCGACAGGGGGCGTCTGGGGAGCTGTTTTTT. Translating gives CASSARQGASGELFF. Drawing the rest from reference TRBV9 and TRBJ2-2, the complete variable domain is DSGVTQTPKHLITATGQRVTLRCSPRSGDLSVYWYQQSLDQGLQFLIQYYNGEERAKGNILERFSAQQFPDLHSELNLSSLELGDSALYFCASSARQGASGELFFGEGSRLTVL.

The chain combines TRBV6-5 with TRBJ2-2; D call uncertain. The CDR3 runs 13 residues. Trimming shortened V by 4 bases and J by 5 bases, and 8 bases separated the two germline ends. The germline V gene encodes CDR1 MNHEY and CDR2 SVGAGI. CDR3 nucleotides: TGTGCCAGCAGTTTTGGACGGACCGGGGAGCTGTTTTTT. This gives the protein CASSFGRTGELFF.

J is TRBJ2-1 and V is TRBV12-5; D is ambiguous. This CDR3 comprises 15 residues. Germline lookup yields CDR1 LGHNT and CDR2 FRNRAP. V lost 2 bases, J lost 3 bases, and 11 bases lay in between. The DNA for the CDR3 is TGTGCTAGTGGTTTGTCTAGTCCGGTCTACAATGAGCAGTTCTTC. It is translated as CASGLSSPVYNEQFF.

The V and J genes are TRBV5-4 and TRBJ2-7; 10 bases agree with TRBD2. Germline V gives CDR1 SGHNT, CDR2 YYREEE (reference sequence). V dropped 2 bases and J dropped 1; count of bases not matched to a gene: 0. The CDR3 totals 14 residues. For the CDR3, the DNA is TGTGCCAGCAGCTTAGCGGGAGGGTCCTACGAGCAGTACTTC. Encoded protein: CASSLAGGSYEQYF.

This clone has just a few counts. This chain connects TRBV2 to TRBJ2-5; D call uncertain. From germline, CDR1 is SNHLY and CDR2 FYNNEI. The V and J ends lost 2 bases and 5 bases respectively, with 3 bases between them. CDR3 length: 11 residues. CDR3 protein: CASSEYETQYF. The CDR3 DNA reads as TGTGCCAGCAGTGAATACGAGACCCAGTACTTC. The variable domain in full, with the rest retrieved from reference TRBV2 and TRBJ2-5, is EPEVTQTPSHQVTQMGQEVILRCVPISNHLYFYWYRQILGQKVEFLVSFYNNEISEKSEIFDDQFSVERPDGSNFTLKIRSTKLEDSAMYFCASSEYETQYFGPGTRLLVL.

This clone was detected only once. The rearrangement links TRBV18 to TRBJ2-3; D unresolved. The length of the CDR3 is 13 residues. V was shortened by 0 bases and J by 5 bases, with 6 bases between the two germline ends. Looked up from germline, CDR1 is KGHSH and CDR2 is LQKENI. The DNA of the CDR3 is TGTGCCAGCTCACCACCTTCAATAGATACGCAGTATTTT. Its protein product is CASSPPSIDTQYF. Drawing the rest from reference TRBV18 and TRBJ2-3, the complete variable domain is NAGVMQNPRHLVRRRGQEARLRCSPMKGHSHVYWYRQLPEEGLKFMVYLQKENIIDESGMPKERFSAEFPKEGPSILRIQQVVRGDSAAYFCASSPPSIDTQYFGPGTRLTVL.

The rearrangement joins TRBV27 to TRBJ2-7; 10 nucleotides line up with TRBD2. Germline values: CDR1 MNHEY, CDR2 SMNVEV (reference sequence). The V gene end was trimmed by 4 bases and the J gene end by 4 bases; junction bases not matched to a gene: 10. There are 16 residues in the CDR3. The CDR3 reads CASSSLAGDLGYEQYF. The CDR3 DNA reads TGTGCCAGCAGTTCTCTAGCGGGAGATTTGGGGTACGAGCAGTACTTC.

The gene calls are TRBV6-1 and TRBJ2-6; D possibly corresponds to TRBD1 (5 bases). Germline CDR1 reads MNHNS; CDR2 reads SASEGT. The ends were cut back, 3 bases at V and 6 bases at J, with 9 bases in the middle. This CDR3 is 14 amino acids long. The CDR3 region has the DNA TGTGCCAGCAGTGACTTAGGGGCGGCCAACGTCCTGACTTTC. Translated, it gives CASSDLGAANVLTF.

V usage is TRBV7-8 and J usage is TRBJ1-3, with D unresolved. The CDR3 is made up of 14 amino acids. Germline assignment: CDR1 SGHVS and CDR2 FQNEAQ. Deletions cut 10 bases from V and 8 bases from J, with 21 bases between. In nucleotides, the CDR3 is TGTGCCACCAAACTAAGTGGGTTTATGGACACCATATATTTT. Protein sequence: CATKLSGFMDTIYF.

The V gene is TRBV28, the J gene TRBJ2-7; 9 bases are shared with TRBD1. This CDR3 region has 13 residues. Germline V CDR1 and CDR2: MDHEN, SYDVKM. The CDR3 DNA reads TGTGGCGTGGGGGGGACAGGGAGATACGAGCAGTACTTC. The encoded protein is CGVGGTGRYEQYF.

This clone was recorded once. V and J are TRBV6-6 and TRBJ2-7, with 8 bases identical to TRBD1. The CDR3 loop spans 14 amino acids. The trim removed 8 bases at V and 2 bases at J, leaving 8 bases unmatched. Germline V gives CDR1 MNHNY, CDR2 SVGAGI (reference sequence). CDR3 in amino acids: CASGKPGQAYEQYF. CDR3 DNA: TGTGCCAGCGGTAAACCGGGACAGGCCTACGAGCAGTACTTC.

The chain combines TRBV28 with TRBJ1-4; TRBD1 is a possible D gene (5 bases). Germline CDR1 is MDHEN and CDR2 is SYDVKM. The CDR3 loop spans 15 amino acids. The ends were cut back, 3 bases at V and 8 bases at J, with 16 bases in the middle. CDR3 loop: CASSFPAQGGEKLFF. The DNA of the CDR3 is TGTGCCAGCAGTTTCCCCGCTCAGGGAGGGGAAAAACTGTTTTTT.

The chain has TRBV5-6 and TRBJ2-1; D remains unclear. Germline CDR1 is SGHDT and CDR2 is YYEEEE. This CDR3 is built from 12 residues. Between the trimmed V and J ends, which lost 0 bases and 13 bases, there was a span of 11 bases. Here the CDR3 DNA reads TGTGCCAGCAGCTTGGCCGACTTTACTCAGTTCTTC. Translating gives CASSLADFTQFF.

V and J are TRBV6-1 and TRBJ2-7; D uncertain. The V gene's germline CDR1 is MNHNS and CDR2 SASEGT. The CDR3 contains 13 residues. V lost 6 bases and J lost 4, with 13 bases in between. CDR3 region: CASSTSTRYEQYF. The CDR3 DNA sequence: TGTGCCAGCAGCACCTCCACGAGATACGAGCAGTACTTC.

V gene TRBV19 combines with J gene TRBJ1-2; D not certain. Trimming shortened V by 1 base and J by 0 bases, and 12 bases separated the two germline ends. There are 16 residues in the CDR3. Germline CDR1 LNHDA, CDR2 SQIVND (reference sequence). The chain's CDR3 is CASSIAPGRANYGYTF. The CDR3 nucleotides are TGTGCCAGTAGTATAGCCCCCGGACGAGCTAACTATGGCTACACCTTC.

Notes on this clone: Other DNA sequences from this sample encode an identical CDR3 as well. This chain links TRBV9 with TRBJ2-1, with D unresolved. Germline-derived CDR1 and CDR2 are SGDLS and YYNGEE. The CDR3 sequence is 14 residues long. Trimming cost V 5 bases and J 1 base, with 10 bases left between them. The CDR3 nucleotides read TGTGCCAGCAGTTTAAGTGGATCCTACAATGAGCAGTTCTTC. It encodes CASSLSGSYNEQFF.

V is TRBV11-3 and J is TRBJ2-7; perhaps D is TRBD1 or TRBD2 (5 bases each). Germline CDR1 is SGHNT and CDR2 is YENEEA. The CDR3 consists of 13 residues. V dropped 1 base and J dropped 4 bases, with 8 bases sitting between them. The CDR3 bases are TGTGCCAGCAGCTTAGGGGACCGATACGAGCAGTACTTC. Translating it yields CASSLGDRYEQYF.

The chain employs TRBV5-1 and TRBJ1-2, with a weak D call TRBD1 (5 bases). This CDR3 spans 13 amino acids. V shed 5 bases and J shed 6 bases, with 14 bases lying between them. CDR1 SGHRS and CDR2 YFSETQ come from the germline V gene. The CDR3 DNA reads TGCGCCAGCAGGTGGCAGGGAGGCGATGGCTACACCTTC. This codes for CASRWQGGDGYTF. The whole variable domain, filled in from reference TRBV5-1 and TRBJ1-2, reads KAGVTQTPRYLIKTRGQQVTLSCSPISGHRSVSWYQQTPGQGLQFLFEYFSETQRNKGNFPGRFSGRQFSNSRSEMNVSTLELGDSALYLCASRWQGGDGYTFGSGTRLTVV.

The V and J genes are TRBV15 and TRBJ2-7; TRBD1 matches at 7 bases. The V gene's germline CDR1 is LNHNV and CDR2 YYDKDF (reference sequence). After removal of 0 bases from V and 0 bases from J, the junction contained 5 bases not matched to a gene. This CDR3 is 16 amino acids long. The CDR3 protein is CATSREGGVLSYEQYF. As DNA, the CDR3 is TGTGCCACCAGCAGAGAAGGGGGCGTACTCTCCTACGAGCAGTACTTC.

The V gene is TRBV28, the J gene TRBJ1-1, with 8 bases identical to TRBD1. Germline V gene lookup returns CDR1 MDHEN and CDR2 SYDVKM. Germline trimming cut 11 bases from V and 11 bases from J; bases unmatched to any gene: 16. There are 13 residues in the CDR3. The DNA for the CDR3 is TGTGCCTCAGCTGAGGGTAGGACAGGGACCGCTTTCTTT. Encoded protein: CASAEGRTGTAFF.

The chain carries TRBV7-3 and TRBJ2-6, with a tentative D call TRBD2 (5 bases). Germline-derived CDR1 and CDR2 are SGHTA and FQGTGA. V was cut by 5 bases and J by 3 bases, with 14 bases left in between. The CDR3 covers 16 residues. Written as DNA, the CDR3 is TGTGCCAGCAGCCCGAATCGGGGTAGTGGGGCCAACGTCCTGACTTTC. Translation gives CASSPNRGSGANVLTF.

This clone has just one count. The chain carries TRBV4-3 and TRBJ2-6, with 7 bases matching TRBD1. The CDR3 is 16 amino acids. After removal of 2 bases from V and 4 bases from J, the junction contained 5 bases not matched to a gene. The germline V gene has CDR1 LGHNA and CDR2 YSLEER. For the CDR3, the DNA is TGCGCCAGCAGCCAAACGACAGGGTCGGGGGCCAACGTCCTGACTTTC. Residues: CASSQTTGSGANVLTF.

CDR3 coding DNA: TGTGCCAGCGGGGGGACGACTAGCGTAAGTCGTTCGGAGCAGTACTTC. Translated: CASGGTTSVSRSEQYF. The V gene is TRBV2, the J gene TRBJ2-7; TRBD2 matches 8 bases. The CDR3 totals 16 residues. J gave up 7 bases and V 8 bases, and 19 bases lay outside the gene matches. Germline-derived CDR1 and CDR2 are SNHLY and FYNNEI.